What follows are 9 T cell receptor beta chains derived from one specimen sequenced in a study of T-cell memory formation after mild COVID-19. TCRdb re-derived calls from the 5' RACE reads in MiXCR, one entry per CDR3 protein. The table has 150,000 to 200,000 distinct CDR3 sequences, roughly 17% seen once. The sample consisted of PBMCs or a T cell subset sorted from them (not recorded which). The receptors come from an adult woman who had mild COVID-19 (a few samples of this study predate the infection). Cell type and time point are not known.

This clonotype has more than one count but fewer than ten. The chain recombines TRBV5-6 with TRBJ2-1; 8 positions agree with TRBD2. The trim removed 3 bases at V and 2 bases at J, leaving 7 bases unmatched. The CDR3 spans 16 residues. Germline CDR1 reads SGHDT; CDR2 reads YYEEEE. DNA of the CDR3: TGTGCCAGCAGCTCGAGCGGGAGCCCACCCTACAATGAGCAGTTCTTC. This encodes CASSSSGSPPYNEQFF.

This clonotype was seen a handful of times. The CDR3 reads CASSKAETGRNEQFF. CDR3 bases: TGTGCCAGCAGCAAAGCCGAGACAGGGCGAAATGAGCAGTTCTTC. This chain joins TRBV21-1 and TRBJ2-1; TRBD1, as called in the table, went unchecked against the DNA. TRBV21-1 corresponds to a pseudogene. This CDR3 has 15 residues.

The chain recombines TRBV4-1 with TRBJ1-4; the D gene is possibly TRBD1 (6 bases). The CDR3 is 14 residues long. In germline, CDR1 is MGHRA, CDR2 YSYEKL. Trimming took 1 base from V and 8 from J, leaving 11 bases between them. CDR3 loop: CASSQVADREKLFF. The DNA of the CDR3 is TGCGCCAGCAGCCAAGTTGCAGACAGGGAAAAACTGTTTTTT.

DNA for the CDR3: TGTGCCAGCAGTTACTCCGCGTACGAGCAGTACTTC. Protein product: CASSYSAYEQYF. The chain employs TRBV6-6 and TRBJ2-7; D gene ambiguous. This CDR3 has 12 residues. V lost 0 bases and J 4 bases, leaving 4 bases between the germline ends. Germline V gives CDR1 MNHNY, CDR2 SVGAGI (reference sequence).

This clonotype was counted only a few times. The rearrangement joins TRBV6-6 to TRBJ1-1; 7 bases align to TRBD1. Germline CDR1 MNHNY, CDR2 SVGAGI (reference sequence). The CDR3 contains 14 residues. V trimming: 7 bases; J trimming: 5 bases; junction bases outside the gene matches: 10. This CDR3 reads CASTTDRVGTEAFF. The CDR3 DNA reads as TGTGCCAGCACCACCGACAGGGTGGGGACTGAAGCTTTCTTT.

This clonotype was detected a few times. This sequence joins TRBV30 and TRBJ2-5, with TRBD2 matching over 11 bases. V shed 0 bases and J 2 bases; nucleotides not matched to a gene: 5. There are 16 residues in the CDR3. Germline CDR1 reads GTSNPN; CDR2 reads SVGIG (reference sequence). The CDR3 loop reads CAWSVALAGGQETQYF. The CDR3 coding sequence is TGTGCCTGGAGTGTAGCGCTAGCGGGAGGTCAAGAGACCCAGTACTTC.

The rearrangement uses TRBV19 and TRBJ2-1; D perhaps matches TRBD1 (6 bases). This CDR3 has 16 amino acids. The germline V gene has CDR1 LNHDA and CDR2 SQIVND (reference sequence). The ends were cut back, 3 bases at V and 0 bases at J, with 12 bases in the middle. DNA for the CDR3: TGTGCCAGTAGTATCCGGGACACTAGCTCCTACAATGAGCAGTTCTTC. The encoded protein is CASSIRDTSSYNEQFF.

V gene TRBV7-9 combines with J gene TRBJ2-1; the D call may be TRBD1 or TRBD2 (5 bases each). The V gene lost 6 bases and the J gene lost 5 bases, with 17 bases spanning the gap. The CDR3 contains 15 residues. Per germline, CDR1 SEHNR and CDR2 FQNEAQ (reference sequence). CDR3 sequence (DNA): TGTGCCAGCAGACCCCGGGACCACCTCAACAATGAGCAGTTCTTC. Encoded protein: CASRPRDHLNNEQFF.

The chain couples TRBV7-2 to TRBJ1-5; no clear D gene. Trimming removed 5 bases at V and 7 bases at J, with 9 bases between. This CDR3 is 12 amino acids long. The germline V gene encodes CDR1 SGHTA and CDR2 FQGNSA. The CDR3 DNA reads TGTGCCAGCAGCCAACCCCAGCAGCCCCAGCATTTT. This encodes CASSQPQQPQHF.